The 7 T cell receptor beta chains below all came from one sample that was sequenced in a study of OX40 agonist ivuxolimab in advanced cancers. TCRdb's table, derived via immunoSEQ multiplex PCR, lists solely in-frame clones and lacks some. The table has around 60,000 clones, approximately 80% seen once. The sequencing used CD4+ or CD8+ T cells sorted from blood, collected in a trial of the OX40 agonist ivuxolimab. Receptors originate from an adult with an advanced solid tumor such as melanoma, head and neck, liver or kidney cancer.

This clone was detected only once. For the CDR3, the DNA is TGTGCCAGCAGCCCAATGACTGGAAACAATGAGCAGTTCTTC. Translated, it gives CASSPMTGNNEQFF. The chain carries TRBV7-3 and TRBJ2-1, with unresolved D. The CDR3 totals 14 residues. Germline lookup yields CDR1 SGHTA and CDR2 FQGTGA. V lost 5 bases and J 5 bases, leaving 13 bases between the germline ends.

V usage is TRBV6-5 and J usage is TRBJ1-1, with 7 bases aligning to TRBD1. CDR3 length: 14 amino acids. CDR1 and CDR2 (germline): MNHEY, SVGAGI. Trimming took 2 bases from V and 1 from J; bases not matched to a gene: 1. The CDR3 reads CASSYGDRNTEAFF. The CDR3 DNA reads TGTGCCAGCAGTTACGGGGACAGGAACACTGAAGCTTTCTTT.

The chain has TRBV9 and TRBJ2-3; D tentatively fits TRBD1 or TRBD2 (6 bases each). V was pared by 5 bases and J by 6 bases, with 16 bases between. Germline CDR1 is SGDLS and CDR2 is YYNGEE. This CDR3 spans 14 amino acids. The CDR3 sequence: CASSGGGTQDTQYF. The CDR3 DNA is TGTGCCAGCAGTGGGGGCGGGACTCAGGATACGCAGTATTTT.

The V and J genes are TRBV6-6 and TRBJ1-5; TRBD1 might be the D (6 bases). V shed 6 bases and J shed 6 bases, with 12 bases lying between them. Germline lookup yields CDR1 MNHNY and CDR2 SVGAGI (reference sequence). The CDR3 loop spans 13 amino acids. The CDR3 here is CASRQGVGQPQHF. Here the CDR3 DNA reads TGTGCCAGCAGACAGGGAGTAGGTCAGCCCCAGCATTTT.

CDR3 sequence: CASSEIRQETQYF. CDR3 nucleotides: TGTGCCAGCAGTGAAATTAGACAAGAGACCCAGTACTTC. The V gene is TRBV2, the J gene TRBJ2-5, with D unclear. V was shortened by 2 bases and J by 2 bases, with 6 bases between the two germline ends. This CDR3 spans 13 amino acids. In germline, CDR1 is SNHLY, CDR2 FYNNEI. Supplemented by reference TRBV2 and TRBJ2-5, the full variable domain reads EPEVTQTPSHQVTQMGQEVILRCVPISNHLYFYWYRQILGQKVEFLVSFYNNEISEKSEIFDDQFSVERPDGSNFTLKIRSTKLEDSAMYFCASSEIRQETQYFGPGTRLLVL.

The chain uses TRBV6-1 and TRBJ2-5, with D possibly TRBD2 on 5 matching bases. The CDR3 runs to 14 residues. The germline V gene encodes CDR1 MNHNS and CDR2 SASEGT. Deletions cut 7 bases from V and 5 bases from J, with 17 bases between. This CDR3 reads CASTLGVGSETQYF. CDR3 bases: TGTGCCAGCACCCTTGGTGTGGGGAGCGAGACCCAGTACTTC.

The chain uses TRBV7-8 and TRBJ2-1; D unclear. In germline, CDR1 is SGHVS, CDR2 FQNEAQ. CDR3 size: 13 residues. Between the trimmed V and J ends, which lost 5 bases and 9 bases, there was a span of 14 bases. CDR3 sequence: CASSDRRWTEQFF. The CDR3 nucleotides are TGTGCCAGCAGCGACCGTCGTTGGACTGAGCAGTTCTTC.